This entry is about one T cell receptor beta chain. The data were obtained in a study of regulatory T cells in long-lasting Graves disease. The sample's time point: newly diagnosed GD, antithyroid drugs for less than 3 months. The TCR library was prepared using RNA isolated from PBMCs. Patients met American Thyroid Association criteria for Graves' disease. The CDR3 runs to 17 residues. Trimming took 5 bases from V and 1 from J, leaving 18 bases between them. Germline V CDR1 and CDR2: MNHEY, SVGEGT. Assembly of TCR beta libraries relied on iRepertoire HTBI primers together with Arm-PCR of CDR3 regions. TCRdb re-analysed the multiplex PCR reads in MiXCR, keeping a single row per CDR3 protein. The sample consists of around 420,000 distinct CDR3 sequences, about 15% of them appearing once. The sample also formed part of further work on T cells in Graves' hyperthyroidism and ophthalmopathy. As that study records: The model foresaw ophthalmopathy a median approximately 6.3 months prior to onset.

The sample here was peripheral blood mononuclear cells (PBMCs), taken at new diagnosis, from a patient treated with antithyroid drugs. This chain connects TRBV6-2 or TRBV6-3 to TRBJ2-4; D may be TRBD1 (6 bases). The sequence was collected from a woman aged 40 to 49 with Graves disease. The CDR3 is CASSRGTSGHAKNIQYF. The DNA of the CDR3 is TGTGCCAGCAGTAGGGGGACCTCGGGACATGCCAAAAACATTCAGTACTTC.